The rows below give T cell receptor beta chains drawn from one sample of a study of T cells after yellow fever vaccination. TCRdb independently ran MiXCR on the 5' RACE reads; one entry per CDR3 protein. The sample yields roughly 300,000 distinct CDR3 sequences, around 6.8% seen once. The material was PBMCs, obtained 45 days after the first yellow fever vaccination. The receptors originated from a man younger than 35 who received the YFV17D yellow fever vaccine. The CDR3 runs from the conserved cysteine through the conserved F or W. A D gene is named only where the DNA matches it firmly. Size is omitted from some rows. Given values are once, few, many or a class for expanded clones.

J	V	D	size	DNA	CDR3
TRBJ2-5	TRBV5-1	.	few	TGCGCCAGCAGCGATGCCCCGGACGGGGCAGAGACCCAGTACTTC	CASSDAPDGAETQYF
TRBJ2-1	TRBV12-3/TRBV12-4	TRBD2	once	TGTGCCAGCAGCACTCCAGGACTAGCGGGGGGCCATTACAATGAGCAGTTCTTC	CASSTPGLAGGHYNEQFF
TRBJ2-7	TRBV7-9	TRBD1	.	TGTGCCAGCAGCTTTGGGGGGACAGGGAGTTACGAGCAGTACTTC	CASSFGGTGSYEQYF
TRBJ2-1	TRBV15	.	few	TGTGCCACCAGCAGAGGTGGAGAAATGTACTCGGGCCAGCAGTTCTTC	CATSRGGEMYSGQQFF
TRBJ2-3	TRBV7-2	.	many	TGTGCCAGCAGCCGTCGGGTGCACACAGATACGCAGTATTTT	CASSRRVHTDTQYF
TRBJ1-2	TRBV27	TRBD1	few	TGTGCCAGTGGACAGGGGGCTGTCTACACCTTC	CASGQGAVYTF
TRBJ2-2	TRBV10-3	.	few	TGTGCCATCAAAGGTTCCGGAACGAACACCGGGGAGCTGTTTTTT	CAIKGSGTNTGELFF
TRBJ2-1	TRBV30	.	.	TGTGCCTGGAGTGTACCTCTACAGGTGCAGTTCTTC	CAWSVPLQVQFF
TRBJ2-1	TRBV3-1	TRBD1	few	TGTGCCAGCAGCCCACTGGACAGGGGGTACCATGAGCAGTTCTTC	CASSPLDRGYHEQFF
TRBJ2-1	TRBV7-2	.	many	TGTGCCAGCAGCTTAGATAGCAATGAGCAGTTCTTC	CASSLDSNEQFF
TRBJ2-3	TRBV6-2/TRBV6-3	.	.	TGTGCCAGCAGTGCGGACTCCAATACGCAGTATTTT	CASSADSNTQYF
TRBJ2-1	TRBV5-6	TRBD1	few	TGTGCCAGCAGCACTTGGACAGGGGATTGGGAGCAGTTCTTC	CASSTWTGDWEQFF
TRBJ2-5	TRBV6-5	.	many	TGTGCCAGCAGTTCCACCTCCGGGGTCCAAGAGACCCAGTACTTC	CASSSTSGVQETQYF
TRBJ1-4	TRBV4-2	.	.	TGTGCCAGCAGCCGAGAGCCGACAGACTATGCAACTAATGAAAAACTGTTTTTT	CASSREPTDYATNEKLFF
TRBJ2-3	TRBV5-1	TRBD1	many	TGCGCCAGCAGCTTGGTATGGACAGGGGATCCAGATACGCAGTATTTT	CASSLVWTGDPDTQYF
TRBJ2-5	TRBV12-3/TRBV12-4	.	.	TGTGCCAGCAGTTTCACGCTAGCCGAGACCCAGTACTTC	CASSFTLAETQYF
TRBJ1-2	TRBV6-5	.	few	TGTGCCAGCAGTTCGGGTCATATTTACTATGGCTACACCTTC	CASSSGHIYYGYTF
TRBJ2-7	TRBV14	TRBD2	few	TGTGCCAGCAGCCAGAGGAGGACTAGCGGGGTGATTGCCTACGAGCAGTACTTC	CASSQRRTSGVIAYEQYF
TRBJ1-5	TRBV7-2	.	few	TGTGCCAGCAGCCGAGCCCCGTTCGGCGACCAGCCCCAGCATTTT	CASSRAPFGDQPQHF
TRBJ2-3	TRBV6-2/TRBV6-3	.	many	TGTGCCAGCAGTTACACAGAGACAGATACGCAGTATTTT	CASSYTETDTQYF
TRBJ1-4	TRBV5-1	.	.	TGCGCCAGCAGCCGACAGGCCACGGGGTACGAACTGTTTTTT	CASSRQATGYELFF
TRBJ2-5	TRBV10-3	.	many	TGTGCCATCAGTGACGGCGGACAAGAGACCCAGTACTTC	CAISDGGQETQYF
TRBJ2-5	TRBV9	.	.	TGTGCCAGCAGCGTAGGGGTTACAAAAGAGACCCAGTACTTC	CASSVGVTKETQYF
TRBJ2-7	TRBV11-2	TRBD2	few	TGTGCCAGCAGCGACACTAGCGACGAGCAGTACTTC	CASSDTSDEQYF
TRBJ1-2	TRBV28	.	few	TGTGCCAGCAGTTTTGAGGGAACGGGGTATGGCTACACCTTC	CASSFEGTGYGYTF
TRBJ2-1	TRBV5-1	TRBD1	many	TGCGCCAGTTACCCCAGACAGGGGGTGGCCAATGAGCAGTTCTTC	CASYPRQGVANEQFF
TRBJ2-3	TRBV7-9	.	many	TGTGCCAGCAGCTCCGATGGCAGGGAAGGCACAGATACGCAGTATTTT	CASSSDGREGTDTQYF
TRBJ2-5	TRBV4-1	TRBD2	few	TGCGCCAGCGGACAAGGCGGGGGGGAACAAGAGACCCAGTACTTC	CASGQGGGEQETQYF
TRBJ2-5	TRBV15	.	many	TGTGCCACCAGCAGAGATATGGGGTCGGAGACCCAGTACTTC	CATSRDMGSETQYF
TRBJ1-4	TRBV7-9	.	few	TGTGCCAGCAGCTCGGGACCTCACGGAGGTGAAAAACTGTTTTTT	CASSSGPHGGEKLFF
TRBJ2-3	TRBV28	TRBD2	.	TGTGCCAGCAGTCCCACGCGGGGGATCTTCCGATATACGCAGTATTTT	CASSPTRGIFRYTQYF
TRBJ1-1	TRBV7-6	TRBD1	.	TGTGCCAGCAGCCGAGGGACAGGGGATAGAACGAACACTGAAGCTTTCTTT	CASSRGTGDRTNTEAFF
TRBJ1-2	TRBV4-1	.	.	TGCGCCAGCAGCCAAGGTCTGGGCCTCTATGGCTACACCTTC	CASSQGLGLYGYTF
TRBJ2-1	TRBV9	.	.	TGTGCCAGCAGCGCTGGAGGTGGCTACAATGAGCAGTTCTTC	CASSAGGGYNEQFF
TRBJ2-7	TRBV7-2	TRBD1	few	TGTGCCAGCAGCCAAGCGGGACAGGGGGAGTACGAGCAGTACTTC	CASSQAGQGEYEQYF
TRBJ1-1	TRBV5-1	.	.	TGCGCCAGCAGCCCGGGGACTTCGCCCGCTTTCTTT	CASSPGTSPAFF
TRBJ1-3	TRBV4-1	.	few	TGCGCCAGCAGCCAAGAGGGGGGAAACACCATATATTTT	CASSQEGGNTIYF
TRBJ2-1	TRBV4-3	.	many	TGCGCCAGCAGCCAAGATGCAGGGTATGAGCAGTTCTTC	CASSQDAGYEQFF
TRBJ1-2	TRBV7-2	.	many	TGTGCCAGCAGCTTCTCAGCAAACTATGGCTACACCTTC	CASSFSANYGYTF
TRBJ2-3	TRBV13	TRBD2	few	TGTGCCAGCAGCTTACCTAGCGGGGGAACCACAGATACGCAGTATTTT	CASSLPSGGTTDTQYF
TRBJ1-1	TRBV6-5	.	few	TGTGCCAGCAGTTACTCGGTAGGGGGAACTGAAGCTTTCTTT	CASSYSVGGTEAFF
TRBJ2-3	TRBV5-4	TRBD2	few	TGTGCCAGCAGCTTGGCCCGTGCGGGGGGGATCTTCGCTACGCAGTATTTT	CASSLARAGGIFATQYF
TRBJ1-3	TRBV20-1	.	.	TGCAGCGCACAAGGGATTACTGGAAACACCATATATTTT	CSAQGITGNTIYF
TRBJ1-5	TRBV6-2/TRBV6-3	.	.	TGTGCCAGCAGTCGAGGGGCCGATCAGCCCCAGCATTTT	CASSRGADQPQHF
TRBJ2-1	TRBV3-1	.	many	TGTGCCAGCAGCCAAGATCTCGGGAGCCACAATGAGCAGTTCTTC	CASSQDLGSHNEQFF
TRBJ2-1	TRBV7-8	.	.	TGTGCCAGCAGCCACCCGGAGAGGTTCAATGAGCAGTTCTTC	CASSHPERFNEQFF
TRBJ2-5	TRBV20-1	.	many	TGCAGTGCCCCCATTCCCGGACATGTACAGACCCAGTACTTC	CSAPIPGHVQTQYF
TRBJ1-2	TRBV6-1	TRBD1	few	TGTGCCAGCCGGGACAGGGAGATCTATGGCTACACCTTC	CASRDREIYGYTF